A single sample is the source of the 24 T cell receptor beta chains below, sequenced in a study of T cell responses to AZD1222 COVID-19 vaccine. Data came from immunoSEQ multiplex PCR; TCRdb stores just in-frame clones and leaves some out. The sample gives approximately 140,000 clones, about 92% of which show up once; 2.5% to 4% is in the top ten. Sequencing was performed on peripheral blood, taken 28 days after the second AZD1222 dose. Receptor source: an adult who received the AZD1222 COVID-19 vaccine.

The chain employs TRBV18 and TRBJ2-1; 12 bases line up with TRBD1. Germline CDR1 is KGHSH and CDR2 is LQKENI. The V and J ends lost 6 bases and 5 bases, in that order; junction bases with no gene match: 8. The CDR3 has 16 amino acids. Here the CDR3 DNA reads TGTGCCAGCTCCCCCCCGGGACAGGGGGCGGACAATGAGCAGTTCTTC. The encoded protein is CASSPPGQGADNEQFF.

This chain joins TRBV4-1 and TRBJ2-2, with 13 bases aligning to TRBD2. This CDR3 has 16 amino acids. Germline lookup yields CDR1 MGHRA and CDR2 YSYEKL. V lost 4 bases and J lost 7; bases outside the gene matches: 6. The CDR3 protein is CASSLGLAGVYGELFF. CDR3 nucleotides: TGCGCCAGCAGCCTCGGACTAGCGGGAGTTTACGGGGAGCTGTTTTTT.

In DNA, the CDR3 is TGTGCCAGCACCACCGGGACAGGGACGGATGGCTACACCTTC. It yields the protein CASTTGTGTDGYTF. J is TRBJ1-2 and V is TRBV27; 9 bases align to TRBD1. The CDR3 sequence is 14 residues long. The ends lost 7 bases at V and 6 bases at J; junction bases unmatched: 9. CDR1 and CDR2 (germline): MNHEY, SMNVEV (reference sequence).

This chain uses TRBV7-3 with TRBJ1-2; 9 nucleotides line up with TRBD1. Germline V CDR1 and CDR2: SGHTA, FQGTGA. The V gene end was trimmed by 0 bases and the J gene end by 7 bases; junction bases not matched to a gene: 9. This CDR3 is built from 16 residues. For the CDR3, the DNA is TGTGCCAGCAGCTTAACGGAGGGACAGGGACCGGCTGGCTACACCTTC. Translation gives CASSLTEGQGPAGYTF.

In DNA form, the CDR3 reads TGCGCCAGCAGGATACAGGGGGCAGTACACGAGCAGTACTTC. Translating it yields CASRIQGAVHEQYF. The gene calls are TRBV5-1 and TRBJ2-7; 9 bases fit TRBD1. The trim removed 5 bases at V and 5 bases at J, leaving 8 bases unmatched. The germline gives CDR1 SGHRS, CDR2 YFSETQ. The CDR3 spans 14 residues.

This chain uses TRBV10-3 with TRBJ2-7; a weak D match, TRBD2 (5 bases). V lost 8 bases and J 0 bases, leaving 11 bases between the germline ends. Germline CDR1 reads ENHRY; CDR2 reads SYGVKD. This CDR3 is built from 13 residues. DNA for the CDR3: TGTGCCATCGATCGGGGTTACTCCTACGAGCAGTACTTC. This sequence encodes CAIDRGYSYEQYF.

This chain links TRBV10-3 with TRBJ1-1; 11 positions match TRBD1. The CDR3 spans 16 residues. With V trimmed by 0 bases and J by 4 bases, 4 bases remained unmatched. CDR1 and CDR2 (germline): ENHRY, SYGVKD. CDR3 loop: CAISESGQGVSTEAFF. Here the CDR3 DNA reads TGTGCCATCAGTGAGTCGGGACAGGGGGTATCCACTGAAGCTTTCTTT.

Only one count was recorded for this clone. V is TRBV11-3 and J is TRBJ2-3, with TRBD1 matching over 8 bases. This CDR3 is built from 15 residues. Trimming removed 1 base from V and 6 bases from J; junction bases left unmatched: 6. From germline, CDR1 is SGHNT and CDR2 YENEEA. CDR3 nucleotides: TGTGCCAGCAGCTTAGCTCCAGGGGGCTCGGATACGCAGTATTTT. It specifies CASSLAPGGSDTQYF.

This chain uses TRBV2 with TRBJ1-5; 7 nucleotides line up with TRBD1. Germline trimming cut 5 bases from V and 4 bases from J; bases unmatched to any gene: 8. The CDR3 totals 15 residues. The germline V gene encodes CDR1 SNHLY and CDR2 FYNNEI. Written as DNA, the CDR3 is TGTGCCAGCAGTAGTAACAGGGGCTTAAATCAGCCCCAGCATTTT. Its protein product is CASSSNRGLNQPQHF.

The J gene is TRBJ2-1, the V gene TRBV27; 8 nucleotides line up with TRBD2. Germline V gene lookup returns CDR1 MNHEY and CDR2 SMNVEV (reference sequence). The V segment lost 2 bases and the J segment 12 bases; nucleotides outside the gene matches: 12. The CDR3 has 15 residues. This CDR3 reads CASSLAPQRESVQFF. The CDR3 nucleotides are TGTGCCAGCAGTTTAGCCCCCCAGCGGGAGAGTGTGCAGTTCTTC.

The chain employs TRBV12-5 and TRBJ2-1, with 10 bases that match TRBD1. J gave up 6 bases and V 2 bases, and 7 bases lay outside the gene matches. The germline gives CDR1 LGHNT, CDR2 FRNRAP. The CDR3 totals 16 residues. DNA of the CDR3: TGTGCTAGTGGTTTGTTATGGGACAGGGGTTCCAATGAGCAGTTCTTC. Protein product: CASGLLWDRGSNEQFF.

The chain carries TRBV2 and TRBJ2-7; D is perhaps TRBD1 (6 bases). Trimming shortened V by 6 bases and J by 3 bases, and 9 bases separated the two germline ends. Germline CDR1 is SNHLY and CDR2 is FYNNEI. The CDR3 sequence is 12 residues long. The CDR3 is CASRIQGYEQYF. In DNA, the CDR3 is TGTGCCAGCAGGATACAGGGCTACGAGCAGTACTTC.

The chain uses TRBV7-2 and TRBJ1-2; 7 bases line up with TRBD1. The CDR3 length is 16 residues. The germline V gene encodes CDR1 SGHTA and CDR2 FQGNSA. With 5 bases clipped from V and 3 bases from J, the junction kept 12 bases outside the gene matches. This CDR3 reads CASSLQRGLNYYGYTF. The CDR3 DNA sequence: TGTGCCAGCAGCCTGCAGAGGGGGCTCAACTACTATGGCTACACCTTC.

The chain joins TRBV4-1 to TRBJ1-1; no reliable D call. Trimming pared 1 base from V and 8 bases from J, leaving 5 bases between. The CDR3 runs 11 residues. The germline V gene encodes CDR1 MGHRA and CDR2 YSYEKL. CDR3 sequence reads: CASSQGREAFF. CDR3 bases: TGCGCCAGCAGCCAAGGTAGGGAAGCTTTCTTT.

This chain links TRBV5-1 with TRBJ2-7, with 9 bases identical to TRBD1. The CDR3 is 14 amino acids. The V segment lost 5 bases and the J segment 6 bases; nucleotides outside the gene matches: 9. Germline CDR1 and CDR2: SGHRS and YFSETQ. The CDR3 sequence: CASRTGTGPSEQYF. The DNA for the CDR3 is TGCGCCAGCAGGACCGGGACAGGGCCGTCCGAGCAGTACTTC.

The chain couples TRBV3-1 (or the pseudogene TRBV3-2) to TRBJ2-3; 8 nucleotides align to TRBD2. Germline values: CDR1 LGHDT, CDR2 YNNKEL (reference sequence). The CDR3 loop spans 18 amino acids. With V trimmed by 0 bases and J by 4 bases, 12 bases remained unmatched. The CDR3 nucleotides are TGTGCCAGCAGCCAAGATTGGTTCCCAGCGGGAGACGCAGATACGCAGTATTTT. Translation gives CASSQDWFPAGDADTQYF.

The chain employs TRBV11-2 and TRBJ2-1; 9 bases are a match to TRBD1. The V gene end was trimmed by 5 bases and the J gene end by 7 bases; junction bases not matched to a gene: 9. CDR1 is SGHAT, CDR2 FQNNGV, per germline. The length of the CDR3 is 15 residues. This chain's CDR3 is CASSKDRGYENEQFF. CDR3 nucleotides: TGTGCCAGCAGCAAGGACAGGGGTTACGAGAATGAGCAGTTCTTC.

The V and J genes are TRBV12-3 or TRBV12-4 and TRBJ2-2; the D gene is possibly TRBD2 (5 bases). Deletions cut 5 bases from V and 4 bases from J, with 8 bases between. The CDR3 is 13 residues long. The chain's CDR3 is CASSSRGTGELFF. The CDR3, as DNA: TGTGCCAGCAGTAGCCGGGGCACCGGGGAGCTGTTTTTT.

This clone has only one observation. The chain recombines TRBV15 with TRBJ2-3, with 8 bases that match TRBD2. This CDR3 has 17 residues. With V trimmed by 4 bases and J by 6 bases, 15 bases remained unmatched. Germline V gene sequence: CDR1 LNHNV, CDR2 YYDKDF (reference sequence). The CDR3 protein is CATSTNKAGAVLDTQYF. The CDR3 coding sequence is TGTGCCACCAGCACAAATAAAGCGGGAGCGGTTTTGGATACGCAGTATTTT.

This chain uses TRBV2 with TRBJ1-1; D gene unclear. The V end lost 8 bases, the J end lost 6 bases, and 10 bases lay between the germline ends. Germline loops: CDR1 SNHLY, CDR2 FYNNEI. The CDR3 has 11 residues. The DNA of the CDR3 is TGTGCCAGCTCGCCCGGACCTGAAGCTTTCTTT. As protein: CASSPGPEAFF. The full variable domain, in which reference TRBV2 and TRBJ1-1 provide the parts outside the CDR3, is EPEVTQTPSHQVTQMGQEVILRCVPISNHLYFYWYRQILGQKVEFLVSFYNNEISEKSEIFDDQFSVERPDGSNFTLKIRSTKLEDSAMYFCASSPGPEAFFGQGTRLTVV.

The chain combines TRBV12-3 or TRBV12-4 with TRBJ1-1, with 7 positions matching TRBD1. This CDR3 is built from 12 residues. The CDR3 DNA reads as TGTGGATCGCGGGGACAGAGCACTGAAGCTTTCTTT. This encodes CGSRGQSTEAFF.

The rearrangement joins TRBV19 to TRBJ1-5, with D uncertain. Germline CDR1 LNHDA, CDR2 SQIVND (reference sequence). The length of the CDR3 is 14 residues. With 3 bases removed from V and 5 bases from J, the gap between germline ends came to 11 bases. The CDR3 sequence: CASSIQTADQPQHF. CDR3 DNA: TGTGCCAGTAGTATTCAAACAGCTGATCAGCCCCAGCATTTT.

CDR3 DNA sequence: TGTGCCAGTAGTCCCCGGGACAGGGTGGCCTACGAGCAGTACTTC. It is translated as CASSPRDRVAYEQYF. The chain links TRBV19 to TRBJ2-7, with 9 bases matching TRBD1. Germline V gives CDR1 LNHDA, CDR2 SQIVND (reference sequence). The CDR3 is made up of 15 amino acids. Trimming at V came to 5 bases and at J to 2 bases, leaving 7 bases not matched to a gene.

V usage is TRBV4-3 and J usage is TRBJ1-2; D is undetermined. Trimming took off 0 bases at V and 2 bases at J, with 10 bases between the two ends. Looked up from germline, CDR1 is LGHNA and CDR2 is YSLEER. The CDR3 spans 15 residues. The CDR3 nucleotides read TGCGCCAGCAGCCAAGATTGGGCAGGAAACTATGGCTACACCTTC. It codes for CASSQDWAGNYGYTF.